These 26 T cell receptor beta chains originate from one sample sequenced in a study of T-cell reconstitution after alpha-beta-depleted transplantation in children. The TCRbeta library incorporated unique molecular identifiers. In TCRdb, the PCR reads were re-called with MiXCR into one record per CDR3 protein. The repertoire holds more than 300,000 distinct CDR3 sequences, with roughly 17% as singletons. Material: PBMCs, mostly from graft donor cells, obtained 360 days after TCRalphabeta/CD19-depleted stem cell transplant. The receptor source for this set is a male patient aged 2-9 years who had a stem cell transplant for acute lymphoblastic leukemia, so the T cells may come from the graft donor.

The V call is TRBV6-2 or TRBV6-3, the J call TRBJ2-7; possibly TRBD1 for D (5 bases). This CDR3 contains 15 residues. Trimming left V 6 bases short and J 2 bases short, with 17 bases between. Germline lookup yields CDR1 MNHEY and CDR2 SVGEGT. The CDR3 sequence is CASSRSPTAPYEQYF. CDR3 DNA sequence: TGTGCCAGCAGCCGTAGCCCGACAGCACCCTACGAGCAGTACTTC.

A few counts support this clonotype. This chain links TRBV10-3 with TRBJ2-3; tentative D call: TRBD2 (6 bases). The CDR3 consists of 14 residues. Per germline, CDR1 ENHRY and CDR2 SYGVKD. Trimming left V 3 bases short and J 4 bases short, with 11 bases between. The CDR3 bases are TGTGCCATCAGTGACGCGGGGTATGCAGATACGCAGTATTTT. Translating gives CAISDAGYADTQYF.

This chain connects TRBV29-1 to TRBJ2-5; TRBD2 agrees at 10 bases. Germline-derived CDR1 and CDR2 are SQVTM and ANQGSEA. V lost 4 bases, J lost 4 bases, and 6 bases stayed unmatched. This CDR3 has 14 residues. DNA for the CDR3: TGCAGCGTTGGCGTAGCGGGAGGCCGAGAGACCCAGTACTTC. Residues: CSVGVAGGRETQYF.

Only a few counts were recorded for this clonotype. This chain uses TRBV24-1 with TRBJ2-1; D is unresolved. The V gene lost 1 base and the J gene lost 9 bases, with 9 bases spanning the gap. The CDR3 runs 13 residues. Germline lookup yields CDR1 KGHDR and CDR2 SFDVKD. CDR3 coding DNA: TGTGCCACCAGTGATTTCGGTAGGGCTGAGCAGTTCTTC. Its translation: CATSDFGRAEQFF.

This clonotype was observed at least ten times. The V call is TRBV12-3 or TRBV12-4, the J call TRBJ2-2; 12 nucleotides align to TRBD2. The trim removed 2 bases at V and 6 bases at J, leaving 4 bases unmatched. This CDR3 has 16 residues. The CDR3 protein is CASSLRLAGGSGELFF. CDR3 nucleotides: TGTGCCAGCAGTTTACGGCTAGCGGGAGGGTCCGGGGAGCTGTTTTTT.

This clonotype was seen more than once but under ten times. The chain has TRBV7-2 and TRBJ1-3, with D maybe TRBD1 (5 bases). Germline CDR1 and CDR2: SGHTA and FQGNSA. The CDR3 contains 15 residues. The V end lost 4 bases, the J end lost 2 bases, and 12 bases lay between the germline ends. The CDR3 here is CASSSTGLPGNTIYF. DNA of the CDR3: TGTGCCAGCAGCTCCACAGGCCTGCCTGGAAACACCATATATTTT.

This clonotype was seen only a few times. The chain has TRBV4-2 and TRBJ1-1, with D maybe TRBD1 (5 bases). Germline-derived CDR1 and CDR2 are LGHNA and YNFKEQ. There are 17 residues in the CDR3. V lost 0 bases and J lost 1, with 15 bases in between. The CDR3, as DNA: TGTGCCAGCAGCCAAGATACGTCGGGGGAGCCGAACACTGAAGCTTTCTTT. It encodes CASSQDTSGEPNTEAFF.

This clonotype has just a few counts. The genes are TRBV29-1 and TRBJ2-4; D perhaps matches TRBD2 (5 bases). The germline V gene has CDR1 SQVTM and CDR2 ANQGSEA. V was cut by 6 bases and J by 3 bases, with 15 bases left in between. The CDR3 length is 14 residues. CDR3 sequence reads: CSVLDSDGKNIQYF. CDR3 coding DNA: TGCAGCGTCCTGGACTCCGACGGCAAAAACATTCAGTACTTC.

The gene calls are TRBV6-5 and TRBJ2-3, with no clear D. Germline V gene data show CDR1 as MNHEY and CDR2 as SVGAGI. This CDR3 is 15 amino acids long. Trimming stripped 2 bases from V and 0 bases from J, with 9 bases between. CDR3 coding DNA: TGTGCCAGCAGTTACGGCCGTCCTAGCACAGATACGCAGTATTTT. Protein: CASSYGRPSTDTQYF.

This clonotype turned up a few times. The rearrangement uses TRBV6-5 and TRBJ2-7; D may be TRBD1 (5 bases). The germline gives CDR1 MNHEY, CDR2 SVGAGI. Trimming pared 4 bases from V and 3 bases from J, leaving 13 bases between. CDR3 length: 14 amino acids. The CDR3 region has the DNA TGTGCCAGCAGTTTCACAGGTAACAACTACGAGCAGTACTTC. Protein sequence: CASSFTGNNYEQYF.

This chain connects TRBV2 to TRBJ2-7, with 7 bases matching TRBD1. CDR1 is SNHLY and CDR2 is FYNNEI in the germline V gene. V was clipped by 2 bases and J by 3 bases; unmatched bases: 10. The CDR3 has 16 residues. CDR3 nucleotides: TGTGCCAGCAGTGAATACGGGCAGGGGGTTGTCTACGAGCAGTACTTC. Its protein is CASSEYGQGVVYEQYF. The full variable domain, completed using reference TRBV2 and TRBJ2-7, is EPEVTQTPSHQVTQMGQEVILRCVPISNHLYFYWYRQILGQKVEFLVSFYNNEISEKSEIFDDQFSVERPDGSNFTLKIRSTKLEDSAMYFCASSEYGQGVVYEQYFGPGTRLTVT.

The gene calls are TRBV20-1 and TRBJ2-7; D perhaps matches TRBD2 (6 bases). Trimming shortened V by 3 bases and J by 2 bases, and 29 bases separated the two germline ends. Germline CDR1 DFQATT, CDR2 SNEGSKA (reference sequence). CDR3 size: 19 residues. Here the CDR3 reads CSARAYFAGSLGLTYEQYF. CDR3 in DNA: TGCAGTGCTAGGGCCTACTTTGCGGGATCTTTAGGACTCACCTACGAGCAGTACTTC.

The rearrangement uses TRBV2 and TRBJ2-3, with 10 nucleotides matching TRBD2. With V trimmed by 2 bases and J by 2 bases, 10 bases remained unmatched. The CDR3 loop spans 18 amino acids. The germline V gene encodes CDR1 SNHLY and CDR2 FYNNEI. CDR3 residues: CASSERRRTSGLTDTQYF. The CDR3 DNA is TGTGCCAGCAGTGAACGCCGTAGGACTAGCGGCCTCACAGATACGCAGTATTTT.

This clonotype was counted a few times. J is TRBJ2-3 and V is TRBV7-9, with D perhaps TRBD1 or TRBD2 (6 bases each). V shed 0 bases and J shed 1 base, with 14 bases lying between them. CDR3 length: 17 amino acids. Germline loops: CDR1 SEHNR, CDR2 FQNEAQ (reference sequence). CDR3 DNA sequence: TGTGCCAGCAGCTTAGCCGAGGGGGAGGTCGGCACAGATACGCAGTATTTT. Its translation is CASSLAEGEVGTDTQYF. Variable domain in full (rest from reference TRBV7-9 and TRBJ2-3): DTGVSQNPRHKITKRGQNVTFRCDPISEHNRLYWYRQTLGQGPEFLTYFQNEAQLEKSRLLSDRFSAERPKGSFSTLEIQRTEQGDSAMYLCASSLAEGEVGTDTQYFGPGTRLTVL.

The gene calls are TRBV28 and TRBJ2-7, with TRBD1 matching 9 bases. Trimming cost V 10 bases and J 4 bases; bases outside gene matches: 5. The CDR3 totals 12 residues. Germline CDR1 is MDHEN and CDR2 is SYDVKM. The CDR3 DNA is TGTGCCATACAGGGGGCGCGGTACGAGCAGTACTTC. It is translated as CAIQGARYEQYF.

This clonotype has more than one count but fewer than ten. The J gene is TRBJ2-2, the V gene TRBV20-1; D may be TRBD1 (6 bases). Germline values: CDR1 DFQATT, CDR2 SNEGSKA (reference sequence). The V end was cut by 4 bases, the J end by 3 bases, with 9 bases between. CDR3 length: 13 amino acids. CDR3 amino acids: CSAKRQDTGELFF. The CDR3 DNA reads TGCAGTGCTAAGAGACAGGACACCGGGGAGCTGTTTTTT.

This clonotype was detected a few times. This rearrangement joins TRBV20-1 to TRBJ2-7, with D tentatively TRBD1 (6 bases). Germline loops: CDR1 DFQATT, CDR2 SNEGSKA (reference sequence). CDR3 length: 13 amino acids. The V end lost 3 bases, the J end lost 0 bases, and 9 bases lay between the germline ends. CDR3 in DNA: TGCAGTGCTAGGGCACAGGGCTCCTACGAGCAGTACTTC. Its protein is CSARAQGSYEQYF.

The sample holds many counts of this clonotype. CDR3 amino acids: CASSLIPLQQNIQYF. The CDR3, as DNA: TGCGCCAGCAGCCTCATACCTCTTCAGCAAAACATTCAGTACTTC. The V call is TRBV4-1, the J call TRBJ2-4; D remains ambiguous. Trimming left V 4 bases short and J 5 bases short, with 15 bases between. Germline CDR1 reads MGHRA; CDR2 reads YSYEKL. The CDR3 contains 15 residues.

The chain joins TRBV19 to TRBJ2-5; D remains ambiguous. V lost 5 bases, J lost 10 bases, and 17 bases lay in between. The CDR3 sequence is 13 residues long. Germline-derived CDR1 and CDR2 are LNHDA and SQIVND (reference sequence). Here the CDR3 reads CASSVGKAAHQYF. The CDR3 coding sequence is TGTGCCAGTAGTGTCGGAAAAGCCGCGCACCAGTACTTC.

With respect to this clonotype: Mismatch with germline at one junction end may stem from a read error. The chain couples TRBV25-1 to TRBJ1-4; D gene uncertain. In germline, CDR1 is MGHDK, CDR2 SYGVNS. The CDR3 loop spans 10 amino acids. CDR3 coding DNA: TGTGCCAGCAGTAATGAAAAACCGTTTTTT. As protein: CASSNEKPFF. The variable domain in full, with the rest retrieved from reference TRBV25-1 and TRBJ1-4, is EADIYQTPRYLVIGTGKKITLECSQTMGHDKMYWYQQDPGMELHLIHYSYGVNSTEKGDLSSESTVSRIRTEHFPLTLESARPSHTSQYLCASSNEKPFFGSGTQLSVL.

The V and J genes are TRBV6-5 and TRBJ2-1; 10 positions agree with TRBD2. CDR1 and CDR2 (germline): MNHEY, SVGAGI. This CDR3 contains 15 residues. Trimming removed 2 bases from V and 7 bases from J; junction bases left unmatched: 5. The CDR3 nucleotides are TGTGCCAGCAGTTACAGCAGCGGGAGGGTGAATGAGCAGTTCTTC. Its translation is CASSYSSGRVNEQFF.

This chain joins TRBV7-8 and TRBJ1-6; TRBD1 matches at 10 bases. The germline V gene encodes CDR1 SGHVS and CDR2 FQNEAQ. CDR3 length: 14 residues. V dropped 5 bases and J dropped 10; count of bases not matched to a gene: 5. The chain's CDR3 is CASSLGQGHSPLHF. In DNA form, the CDR3 reads TGTGCCAGCAGCCTGGGACAGGGGCACTCACCCCTCCACTTT.

This clonotype was counted many times. This chain uses TRBV4-3 with TRBJ1-4; 11 nucleotides match TRBD1. V was clipped by 1 base and J by 3 bases; unmatched bases: 7. The germline CDR1 and CDR2 sequences are LGHNA and YSLEER. The CDR3 is 18 amino acids. This CDR3 reads CASSQGVGQGVANEKLFF. The CDR3 coding sequence is TGCGCCAGCAGCCAAGGAGTGGGACAGGGGGTGGCTAATGAAAAACTGTTTTTT.

This clonotype was recorded a few times. The chain has TRBV4-3 and TRBJ2-4, with D possibly matching TRBD2 (6 bases). The CDR3 is 15 amino acids. V lost 0 bases and J lost 7, with 13 bases in between. Germline loops: CDR1 LGHNA, CDR2 YSLEER. CDR3 in amino acids: CASSQEGEEGNIQYF. CDR3 sequence (DNA): TGCGCCAGCAGCCAAGAGGGGGAGGAGGGGAACATTCAGTACTTC.

This clonotype occurred a few times. The rearrangement joins TRBV20-1 to TRBJ2-1; no clear D gene. In germline, CDR1 is DFQATT, CDR2 SNEGSKA (reference sequence). The CDR3 length is 13 residues. V lost 3 bases to trimming and J lost 4 bases, with 10 bases between them. The CDR3 nucleotides are TGCAGTGCTAGGGCGTCGAAGTACAATGAGCAGTTCTTC. Protein: CSARASKYNEQFF.

The gene calls are TRBV29-1 and TRBJ2-3; TRBD2 agrees at 7 bases. From germline, CDR1 is SQVTM and CDR2 ANQGSEA. The CDR3 length is 12 residues. CDR3 DNA: TGCTCGCTAGCGGACTCCACAGATACGCAGTATTTT. Translating it yields CSLADSTDTQYF.